The T cell receptor beta chain described here comes from a study of blood T cell repertoires in COVID-19. The data were produced by immunoSEQ multiplex PCR, yet TCRdb's version contains in-frame clones alone and is incomplete. This table holds 84,000 or so clones, 81% found once. Losses at the gene ends were 5 bases for V and 6 bases for J; bases not matched to a gene: 7. The CDR3 consists of 15 residues. Per the germline V gene, CDR1 is MDHEN and CDR2 is SYDVKM. The sequence was obtained from a human donor in a cohort sampled during active COVID-19. J is TRBJ2-1 and V is TRBV28; 10 bases are a match to TRBD1. The specimen was peripheral blood. CDR3 region: CASSPRTGGPNEQFF. In DNA form, the CDR3 reads TGTGCCAGCAGTCCCCGGACAGGGGGGCCCAATGAGCAGTTCTTC.